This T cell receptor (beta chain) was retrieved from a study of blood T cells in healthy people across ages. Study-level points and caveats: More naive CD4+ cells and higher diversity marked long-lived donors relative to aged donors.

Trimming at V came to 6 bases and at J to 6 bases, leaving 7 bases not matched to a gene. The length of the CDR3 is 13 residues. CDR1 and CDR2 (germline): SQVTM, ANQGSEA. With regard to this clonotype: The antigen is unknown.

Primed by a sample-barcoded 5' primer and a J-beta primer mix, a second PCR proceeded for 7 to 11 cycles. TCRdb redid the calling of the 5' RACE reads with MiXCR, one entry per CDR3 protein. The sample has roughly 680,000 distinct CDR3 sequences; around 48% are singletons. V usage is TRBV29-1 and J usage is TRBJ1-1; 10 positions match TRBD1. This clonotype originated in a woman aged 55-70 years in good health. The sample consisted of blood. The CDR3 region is CSVRTGGTAEAFF. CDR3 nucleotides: TGCAGCGTCAGGACAGGGGGGACGGCTGAAGCTTTCTTT.